This passage covers 25 T cell receptor beta chains from one sample sequenced in a study of early T cells in non-severe SARS-CoV-2 infection. TCRdb independently ran MiXCR on the 5' RACE reads; one entry per CDR3 protein. This repertoire shows around 83,000 distinct CDR3 sequences, roughly 12% found once; its top ten account for 4.4%. This specimen consisted of whole blood, obtained at baseline. The receptors were sampled from an adult who was a healthcare worker with PCR-confirmed SARS-CoV-2 infection or an uninfected control (not recorded which).

This clonotype was observed a handful of times. The V and J genes are TRBV14 and TRBJ2-1, with 10 bases fitting TRBD2. The CDR3 length is 17 residues. The V gene end was trimmed by 2 bases and the J gene end by 3 bases; junction bases not matched to a gene: 7. CDR1 is SGHDN, CDR2 FVKESK, per germline. The DNA of the CDR3 is TGTGCCAGCAGCCAATTTTCTAGCGGGGGACGCTACAATGAGCAGTTCTTC. It yields the protein CASSQFSSGGRYNEQFF. Full variable domain (missing parts from reference TRBV14 and TRBJ2-1): EAGVTQFPSHSVIEKGQTVTLRCDPISGHDNLYWYRRVMGKEIKFLLHFVKESKQDESGMPNNRFLAERTGGTYSTLKVQPAELEDSGVYFCASSQFSSGGRYNEQFFGPGTRLTVL.

This clonotype has a count of ten or more. The chain carries TRBV4-1 and TRBJ1-4; D gene unclear. The germline V gene has CDR1 MGHRA and CDR2 YSYEKL. The CDR3 extends over 13 amino acids. With 0 bases removed from V and 11 bases from J, the gap between germline ends came to 10 bases. The chain's CDR3 is CASSQDSDTKLFF. The CDR3 DNA reads TGCGCCAGCAGCCAAGATTCTGACACGAAACTGTTTTTT.

This chain uses TRBV3-1 with TRBJ2-1, with 11 bases that match TRBD1. Germline CDR1 LGHDT, CDR2 YNNKEL (reference sequence). The trim removed 4 bases at V and 8 bases at J, leaving 10 bases unmatched. The length of the CDR3 is 16 residues. CDR3: CASSPPGQGEGDEQFF. As DNA, the CDR3 is TGTGCCAGCAGCCCACCGGGACAGGGGGAAGGGGATGAGCAGTTCTTC.

The sample holds many counts of this clonotype. Germline and junction disagree at one end, which may indicate a read error. The chain is built from TRBV5-1 and TRBJ2-7; maybe TRBD1 (6 bases). The CDR3 extends over 13 amino acids. Germline loops: CDR1 SGHRS, CDR2 YFSETQ. CDR3: CASSSGTLYGQYF. As DNA, the CDR3 is TGCGCCAGCAGCTCCGGGACACTTTACGGGCAGTACTTC. Filled out from reference TRBV5-1 and TRBJ2-7, the complete variable domain reads KAGVTQTPRYLIKTRGQQVTLSCSPISGHRSVSWYQQTPGQGLQFLFEYFSETQRNKGNFPGRFSGRQFSNSRSEMNVSTLELGDSALYLCASSSGTLYGQYFGPGTRLTVT.

This clonotype was seen a handful of times. The V gene is TRBV28, the J gene TRBJ2-7, with TRBD1 matching over 7 bases. J gave up 5 bases and V 2 bases, and 6 bases lay outside the gene matches. This CDR3 is built from 14 residues. Germline CDR1 reads MDHEN; CDR2 reads SYDVKM. CDR3 sequence (DNA): TGTGCCAGCAGTTTAAACAGGGGCTGGGACGAGCAGTACTTC. Protein: CASSLNRGWDEQYF.

This clonotype has more than one count but fewer than ten. The rearrangement links TRBV7-9 to TRBJ1-5; the D is unclear. From germline, CDR1 is SEHNR and CDR2 FQNEAQ (reference sequence). The CDR3 contains 16 residues. V was trimmed by 6 bases and J by 4 bases, leaving 19 bases between them. CDR3 coding DNA: TGTGCCAGCAGTCCTTCGGAGGCAGCGGGTAATCAGCCCCAGCATTTT. Translating it yields CASSPSEAAGNQPQHF.

V gene TRBV20-1 combines with J gene TRBJ1-1, with a tentative D call TRBD1 (5 bases). This CDR3 contains 11 residues. Germline V gives CDR1 DFQATT, CDR2 SNEGSKA (reference sequence). Trimming cost V 5 bases and J 5 bases, with 9 bases left between them. CDR3 bases: TGCAGTGCTTATGGGGGGACTGAAGCTTTCTTT. Protein: CSAYGGTEAFF.

Concerning this clonotype itself: This may come from a read error, since a much larger clone is one base off. The chain recombines TRBV20-1 with TRBJ1-1; D is uncertain. V was cut by 4 bases and J by 1 base, with 7 bases left in between. The CDR3 sequence is 12 residues long. From germline, CDR1 is DFQATT and CDR2 SNEGSKA (reference sequence). The CDR3 protein is CSAKGPNTEAFF. In DNA form, the CDR3 reads TGCAGTGCTAAAGGGCCGAACACTGAAGCTTTCTTT.

V is TRBV14 and J is TRBJ2-3; either TRBD1 or TRBD2 may fit D (5 bases each). Per germline, CDR1 SGHDN and CDR2 FVKESK. V lost 4 bases and J lost 2, with 16 bases in between. The CDR3 is 16 amino acids. The CDR3 loop is CASSLVRDEYTDTQYF. CDR3 coding DNA: TGTGCCAGCAGCCTGGTCCGGGACGAGTACACAGATACGCAGTATTTT.

This clonotype was observed a few times. This sequence joins TRBV15 and TRBJ1-6; no clear D. V lost 5 bases and J lost 0, with 5 bases in between. CDR3 length: 14 residues. The germline CDR1 and CDR2 sequences are LNHNV and YYDKDF (reference sequence). The CDR3 protein is CATSGSSYNSPLHF. Written as DNA, the CDR3 is TGTGCCACCAGCGGAAGCTCCTATAATTCACCCCTCCACTTT.

This clonotype was observed a few times. The chain recombines TRBV2 with TRBJ2-4; 10 positions match TRBD1. Germline CDR1 is SNHLY and CDR2 is FYNNEI. Trimming at V came to 7 bases and at J to 7 bases, leaving 4 bases not matched to a gene. The CDR3 has 13 amino acids. The CDR3, as DNA: TGTGCCAGCACCGGACAGGGGGGCAACATTCAGTACTTC. This encodes CASTGQGGNIQYF.

At least ten counts were recorded for this clonotype. This chain joins TRBV3-1 and TRBJ2-7; no definite D call. This CDR3 is 12 amino acids long. Per the germline V gene, CDR1 is LGHDT and CDR2 is YNNKEL (reference sequence). Trimming cost V 2 bases and J 3 bases, with 5 bases left between them. The chain's CDR3 is CASSQFSYEQYF. Here the CDR3 DNA reads TGTGCCAGCAGCCAATTCAGCTACGAGCAGTACTTC.

This clonotype was seen only a few times. The chain is built from TRBV18 and TRBJ2-1, with D possibly matching TRBD2 (6 bases). Trimming removed 6 bases from V and 2 bases from J, with 17 bases in between. Per germline, CDR1 KGHSH and CDR2 LQKENI. The CDR3 has 16 amino acids. CDR3 DNA sequence: TGTGCCAGCTCTCCGGAGGGCTCCTTTCCCTACAATGAGCAGTTCTTC. Its translation: CASSPEGSFPYNEQFF.

This clonotype was counted only a few times. This chain links TRBV9 with TRBJ2-3; maybe TRBD2 (6 bases). There are 19 residues in the CDR3. Per the germline V gene, CDR1 is SGDLS and CDR2 is YYNGEE. Trimming stripped 0 bases from V and 0 bases from J, with 20 bases between. This CDR3 is CASSVGGSGIIPSTDTQYF. The CDR3 DNA is TGTGCCAGCAGCGTAGGAGGTAGCGGAATTATACCCAGCACAGATACGCAGTATTTT.

V gene TRBV6-6 combines with J gene TRBJ2-7; TRBD2 matches 11 bases. CDR1 is MNHNY, CDR2 SVGAGI, per germline (reference sequence). V lost 6 bases to trimming and J lost 6 bases; unmatched junction nucleotides: 10. The CDR3 runs 15 residues. In nucleotides, the CDR3 is TGTGCCAGCAGCCTCACTAGCGGGGGAGCCCTCGAGCAGTACTTC. It yields the protein CASSLTSGGALEQYF.

Only a few counts were recorded for this clonotype. The chain has TRBV2 and TRBJ1-1, with D perhaps TRBD1 (6 bases). Germline V gives CDR1 SNHLY, CDR2 FYNNEI. CDR3 length equals 13 residues. The germline V and J ends were trimmed by 7 bases and 1 base, with 10 bases remaining between them. For the CDR3, the DNA is TGTGCCAGCACTACACAGGGGAACACTGAAGCTTTCTTT. This encodes CASTTQGNTEAFF.

This clonotype has just a few counts. The chain combines TRBV7-6 with TRBJ2-1; D may be TRBD2 (7 bases). Germline loops: CDR1 SGHVS, CDR2 FNYEAQ. V gave up 5 bases and J gave up 4 bases, with 18 bases separating them. The CDR3 consists of 16 residues. The CDR3 nucleotides read TGTGCCAGCAGCCCCCCTGTTGCGGGGGCATACAATGAGCAGTTCTTC. It codes for CASSPPVAGAYNEQFF.

This clonotype was recorded a few times. The genes are TRBV29-1 and TRBJ2-7; perhaps TRBD2 as D (5 bases). This CDR3 comprises 13 residues. Between the trimmed V and J ends, which lost 4 bases and 3 bases, there was a span of 13 bases. Germline CDR1 reads SQVTM; CDR2 reads ANQGSEA. The CDR3 loop is CSVGLGRGYEQYF. CDR3 sequence (DNA): TGCAGCGTTGGGCTCGGTCGGGGCTACGAGCAGTACTTC.

This chain connects TRBV13 to TRBJ2-2; D unclear. V gave up 6 bases and J gave up 3 bases, with 8 bases separating them. Germline assignment: CDR1 PRHDT and CDR2 FYEKMQ (reference sequence). The length of the CDR3 is 13 residues. The CDR3 region has the DNA TGTGCCAGCAGTCCACGTTACACCGGGGAGCTGTTTTTT. This translates into CASSPRYTGELFF.

V and J are TRBV6-1 and TRBJ1-2; D not certain. Germline V CDR1 and CDR2: MNHNS, SASEGT. This CDR3 has 10 amino acids. The V gene lost 4 bases and the J gene lost 6 bases, with 3 bases spanning the gap. CDR3 sequence: CASSGHGYTF. In nucleotides, the CDR3 is TGTGCCAGCAGTGGACATGGCTACACCTTC.

The chain joins TRBV10-3 to TRBJ2-3; 8 positions match TRBD2. CDR1 is ENHRY, CDR2 SYGVKD, per germline. The CDR3 is 17 residues long. With 4 bases clipped from V and 2 bases from J, the junction kept 11 bases outside the gene matches. The CDR3 DNA reads TGTGCCATCAGTGTTGATGGGAGTAGCGGGACCACAGATACGCAGTATTTT. It is translated as CAISVDGSSGTTDTQYF.

This clonotype has a handful of counts. V is TRBV19 and J is TRBJ2-1; 9 bases match TRBD2. The V and J ends lost 10 bases and 1 base, in that order; junction bases with no gene match: 11. The V gene's germline CDR1 is LNHDA and CDR2 SQIVND (reference sequence). There are 16 residues in the CDR3. Here the CDR3 DNA reads TGTGCCATTGGGCAAGCGGGGGGCACTTCCTACAATGAGCAGTTCTTC. Translated: CAIGQAGGTSYNEQFF.

V gene TRBV5-1 combines with J gene TRBJ2-7; tentatively, D is TRBD1 or TRBD2 (5 bases each). Germline V gene sequence: CDR1 SGHRS, CDR2 YFSETQ. The CDR3 length is 15 residues. Deletions cut 4 bases from V and 0 bases from J, with 14 bases between. The CDR3 here is CASSPGRSFSYEQYF. In DNA form, the CDR3 reads TGCGCCAGCAGCCCGGGACGGTCATTCTCCTACGAGCAGTACTTC.

The rearrangement links TRBV4-2 to TRBJ1-2; D ambiguous. The CDR3 totals 12 residues. Germline CDR1 is LGHNA and CDR2 is YNFKEQ. V lost 3 bases and J lost 3, with 5 bases in between. The CDR3 is CASSQGYYGYTF. CDR3 sequence (DNA): TGTGCCAGCAGCCAGGGATACTATGGCTACACCTTC.

The J gene is TRBJ2-3, the V gene TRBV10-3, with a possible D match to TRBD1 (5 bases). With 6 bases removed from V and 5 bases from J, the gap between germline ends came to 12 bases. This CDR3 contains 13 residues. The germline CDR1 and CDR2 sequences are ENHRY and SYGVKD. The CDR3: CAIRPLGQDTQYF. The CDR3 region has the DNA TGTGCCATCAGACCTCTAGGACAAGATACGCAGTATTTT.